The 20 T cell receptor beta chains below come from one sample, sequenced in a study of blood T cell dynamics during melanoma immunotherapy. Clones were read by immunoSEQ multiplex PCR, and TCRdb kept only the in-frame ones, dropping some. The sample carries about 5,600 clones, 84% recorded once. Time point indicated: week 3, after first cycle of checkpoint inhibitor. The specimen comprised blood, sampled from a patient treated with checkpoint blockade. All receptors derive from a human donor with melanoma. Some clones in this sample may be carry-over from other donors' samples.

This clone was counted between two and nine times. The gene calls are TRBV7-3 and TRBJ2-3, with D perhaps matching TRBD1 (7 bases). Per the germline V gene, CDR1 is SGHTA and CDR2 is FQGTGA. The V end was cut by 5 bases, the J end by 8 bases, with 20 bases between. This CDR3 comprises 15 residues. As DNA, the CDR3 is TGTGCCAGCAGCCCCCAAGCCGGAGGGGGCGGTACGCAGTATTTT. Its protein product is CASSPQAGGGGTQYF.

CDR3 in amino acids: CASSPPGQGPNGYTF. The CDR3 nucleotides read TGTGCCAGCTCACCTCCGGGACAGGGACCCAATGGCTACACCTTC. V gene TRBV18 combines with J gene TRBJ1-2; 9 nucleotides align to TRBD1. Germline V gene sequence: CDR1 KGHSH, CDR2 LQKENI. V was pared by 3 bases and J by 6 bases, with 8 bases of the junction left unmatched. The CDR3 spans 15 residues. Looking up the rest from reference TRBV18 and TRBJ1-2 gives the full variable domain: NAGVMQNPRHLVRRRGQEARLRCSPMKGHSHVYWYRQLPEEGLKFMVYLQKENIIDESGMPKERFSAEFPKEGPSILRIQQVVRGDSAAYFCASSPPGQGPNGYTFGSGTRLTVV.

The chain combines TRBV10-1 with TRBJ2-5; possible D gene TRBD1, 5 bases. Gene TRBJ2-7 matches the end of the DNA better, so the J call may be wrong. The germline CDR1 and CDR2 sequences are WNHNN and SYGVQD (reference sequence). This CDR3 has 15 amino acids. The chain's CDR3 is CASSEETEKDYEQYF. CDR3 DNA sequence: TGCGCCAGCAGTGAGGAGACAGAAAAGGACTACGAGCAGTACTTC.

The CDR3 protein is CASSSWTGGGSNYGYTF. CDR3 nucleotides: TGTGCCAGCAGCTCCTGGACAGGGGGCGGGAGTAACTATGGCTACACCTTC. V usage is TRBV7-9 and J usage is TRBJ1-2, with TRBD1 matching 11 bases. Germline V gene lookup returns CDR1 SEHNR and CDR2 FQNEAQ (reference sequence). V shed 4 bases, J shed 1 base, and the junction held 8 bases outside the gene matches. CDR3 length equals 17 residues.

DNA for the CDR3: TGTGCCAGCAGTTTACCCCGGGGGCGTAAGCGGGAGGATACGCAGTATTTT. It yields the protein CASSLPRGRKREDTQYF. The chain combines TRBV28 with TRBJ2-3; TRBD2 matches 8 bases. V was pared by 2 bases and J by 6 bases, with 13 bases of the junction left unmatched. Per the germline V gene, CDR1 is MDHEN and CDR2 is SYDVKM. This CDR3 is 17 amino acids long.

The V gene is TRBV7-6, the J gene TRBJ1-6, with D hard to call. Per the germline V gene, CDR1 is SGHVS and CDR2 is FNYEAQ. There are 14 residues in the CDR3. The ends were cut back, 1 base at V and 7 bases at J, with 8 bases in the middle. As DNA, the CDR3 is TGTGCCAGCAGCTTAGTAGCAGAGAATTCACCCCTCCACTTT. Protein: CASSLVAENSPLHF.

The chain employs TRBV14 and TRBJ1-1; D not certain. Germline-derived CDR1 and CDR2 are SGHDN and FVKESK. This CDR3 is built from 16 residues. V lost 1 base and J 1 base, leaving 13 bases between the germline ends. The CDR3 bases are TGTGCCAGCAGCCAAGTCATTGTGTGGGGGAACACTGAAGCTTTCTTT. Protein product: CASSQVIVWGNTEAFF.

This clone was seen a handful of times. The DNA for the CDR3 is TGCGCCAGCAGCTTGGAGGGCCTAGCGGATACGCAGTATTTT. Its translation is CASSLEGLADTQYF. The chain recombines TRBV5-1 with TRBJ2-3, with D possibly TRBD2 on 6 matching bases. The CDR3 is 14 residues long. V gave up 0 bases and J gave up 6 bases, with 11 bases separating them. Germline V gene sequence: CDR1 SGHRS, CDR2 YFSETQ.

The gene calls are TRBV30 and TRBJ1-2, with 9 bases fitting TRBD1. V lost 4 bases and J lost 6; bases outside the gene matches: 9. Per germline, CDR1 GTSNPN and CDR2 SVGIG (reference sequence). The CDR3 loop spans 14 amino acids. The CDR3 sequence: CAWNRDREKNGYTF. The CDR3 bases are TGTGCCTGGAACCGGGACAGGGAAAAGAATGGCTACACCTTC.

J is TRBJ2-7 and V is TRBV21-1; the table gives TRBD2 as D, unverified against the DNA. TRBV21-1 corresponds to a pseudogene. The CDR3 runs to 14 residues. This CDR3 is CASSKNSGSYEQYF. The CDR3 DNA reads TGTGCCAGCAGCAAAAATAGCGGGAGTTACGAGCAGTACTTC.

This clone qualifies as large (0.1 to 1%). This sequence joins TRBV2 and TRBJ2-7, with D hard to call. Germline values: CDR1 SNHLY, CDR2 FYNNEI. The CDR3 is 12 amino acids. Trimming cost V 6 bases and J 6 bases, with 12 bases left between them. The chain's CDR3 is CASRVLGTEQYF. DNA for the CDR3: TGTGCCAGCAGGGTACTCGGAACCGAGCAGTACTTC.

The CDR3 sequence: CASSLGETEQYF. The CDR3 coding sequence is TGTGCCAGCAGCTTGGGGGAGACCGAGCAGTACTTC. This chain links TRBV5-6 with TRBJ2-7; possibly TRBD2 for D (5 bases). Trimming cost V 0 bases and J 6 bases, with 7 bases left between them. This CDR3 spans 12 amino acids. CDR1 is SGHDT, CDR2 YYEEEE, per germline.

This sequence joins TRBV4-3 and TRBJ2-3; 13 bases are shared with TRBD2. After removal of 3 bases from V and 4 bases from J, the junction contained 10 bases not matched to a gene. CDR1 is LGHNA and CDR2 is YSLEER in the germline V gene. The CDR3 length is 18 residues. CDR3 residues: CASSHDIRTSGGSDTQYF. The CDR3 DNA follows: TGCGCCAGCAGCCACGATATTAGGACTAGCGGGGGTTCAGATACGCAGTATTTT.

The sample holds one count of this clone. V is TRBV11-1 and J is TRBJ1-3; possible D gene TRBD1, 6 bases. The V end lost 5 bases, the J end lost 1 base, and 9 bases lay between the germline ends. The CDR3 covers 14 residues. CDR1 SGHAT and CDR2 FQDESV come from the germline V gene (reference sequence). CDR3 sequence reads: CASSLTGSGNTIYF. The CDR3 nucleotides are TGTGCCAGCAGCCTTACAGGGTCTGGAAACACCATATATTTT.

The gene calls are TRBV5-1 and TRBJ2-5, with 8 bases lining up with TRBD2. The CDR3 length is 14 residues. The germline gives CDR1 SGHRS, CDR2 YFSETQ. The ends lost 3 bases at V and 2 bases at J; junction bases unmatched: 3. The DNA of the CDR3 is TGCGCCAGCAGCTACACTAGCGGACAAGAGACCCAGTACTTC. Translating it yields CASSYTSGQETQYF.

This clone was observed a single time. The chain uses TRBV6-4 and TRBJ2-2, with TRBD1 matching over 7 bases. The germline CDR1 and CDR2 sequences are MRHNA and SNTAGT. This CDR3 spans 18 amino acids. V lost 2 bases, J lost 0 bases, and 9 bases stayed unmatched. The CDR3: CASSDGTDRTANTGELFF. The CDR3 DNA follows: TGTGCCAGCAGTGACGGGACGGACAGGACCGCGAACACCGGGGAGCTGTTTTTT.

The chain is built from TRBV29-1 and TRBJ2-1; D call uncertain. V gave up 6 bases and J gave up 12 bases, with 15 bases separating them. Germline V gives CDR1 SQVTM, CDR2 ANQGSEA. The CDR3 loop spans 11 amino acids. CDR3 DNA: TGCAGCGTGACTGCCCTCCCTTTGCAGTTCTTC. This codes for CSVTALPLQFF.

This clone was seen once. The gene calls are TRBV15 and TRBJ2-7; D remains unclear. The V end lost 0 bases, the J end lost 3 bases, and 9 bases lay between the germline ends. Looked up from germline, CDR1 is LNHNV and CDR2 is YYDKDF (reference sequence). The CDR3 is made up of 14 amino acids. CDR3 nucleotides: TGTGCCACCAGCAGAGATCGGGCCAGCTACGAGCAGTACTTC. The encoded protein is CATSRDRASYEQYF.

In this sample, this clone is large. The chain links TRBV19 to TRBJ2-4; D is uncertain. The V end was cut by 0 bases, the J end by 7 bases, with 10 bases between. This CDR3 has 14 amino acids. The germline V gene has CDR1 LNHDA and CDR2 SQIVND (reference sequence). CDR3 amino acids: CASSIDPGPNIQYF. CDR3 DNA sequence: TGTGCCAGTAGTATAGACCCGGGTCCGAACATTCAGTACTTC.

V gene TRBV6-6 combines with J gene TRBJ2-3; D is possibly TRBD2 (5 bases). The CDR3 covers 15 residues. V was shortened by 3 bases and J by 3 bases, with 13 bases between the two germline ends. Germline-derived CDR1 and CDR2 are MNHNY and SVGAGI (reference sequence). This chain's CDR3 is CASSYEGRETDTQYF. The CDR3 DNA reads TGTGCCAGCAGTTATGAGGGTAGGGAAACAGATACGCAGTATTTT.